This T cell receptor beta chain was recovered during a study of T cell responses to AZD1222 COVID-19 vaccine. The CDR3 has 15 amino acids. Looked up from germline, CDR1 is MNHEY and CDR2 is SVGEGT. V was trimmed by 5 bases and J by 1 base, leaving 9 bases between them. Generated by immunoSEQ multiplex PCR, the TCRdb table keeps only in-frame clones and is missing some. The sample shows 100,000 to 150,000 clones, around 91% of them seen only once. The rearrangement uses TRBV6-2 or TRBV6-3 and TRBJ2-6; D gene ambiguous. The sequence came from an adult in good health. Sequencing was performed on peripheral blood, taken on day 0 of MenACWY control vaccination. The CDR3 DNA sequence: TGTGCCAGCAGTGGGTCAAAATCTGGGGCCAACGTCCTGACTTTC. Its translation is CASSGSKSGANVLTF.